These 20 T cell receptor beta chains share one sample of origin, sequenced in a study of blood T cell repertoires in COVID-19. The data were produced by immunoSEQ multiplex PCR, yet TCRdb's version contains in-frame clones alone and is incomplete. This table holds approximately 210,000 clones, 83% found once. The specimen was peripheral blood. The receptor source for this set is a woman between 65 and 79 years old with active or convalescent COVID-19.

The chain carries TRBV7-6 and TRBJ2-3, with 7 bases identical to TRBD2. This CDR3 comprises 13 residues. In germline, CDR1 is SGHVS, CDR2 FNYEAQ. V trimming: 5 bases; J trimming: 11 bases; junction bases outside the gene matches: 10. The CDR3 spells CASSAGVALWQYF. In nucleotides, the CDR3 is TGTGCCAGCAGCGCGGGGGTAGCGCTCTGGCAGTATTTT. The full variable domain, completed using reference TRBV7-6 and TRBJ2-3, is GAGVSQSPRYKVTKRGQDVALRCDPISGHVSLYWYRQALGQGPEFLTYFNYEAQQDKSGLPNDRFSAERPEGSISTLTIQRTEQRDSAMYRCASSAGVALWQYFGPGTRLTVL.

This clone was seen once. The CDR3 DNA reads TGTGCCAGCAGTGAATCTCTTTTCACCGGGGAGCTGTTTTTT. Translated, it gives CASSESLFTGELFF. V usage is TRBV25-1 and J usage is TRBJ2-2; D is ambiguous. From germline, CDR1 is MGHDK and CDR2 SYGVNS. Trimming stripped 1 base from V and 4 bases from J, with 7 bases between. The CDR3 has 14 residues.

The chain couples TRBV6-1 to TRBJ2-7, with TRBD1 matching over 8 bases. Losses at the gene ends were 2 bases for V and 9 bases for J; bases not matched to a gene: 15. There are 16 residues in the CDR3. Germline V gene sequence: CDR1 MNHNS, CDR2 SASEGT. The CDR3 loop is CASSESQGGPARGQYF. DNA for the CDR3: TGTGCCAGCAGTGAATCACAGGGGGGCCCGGCCAGGGGGCAGTACTTC.

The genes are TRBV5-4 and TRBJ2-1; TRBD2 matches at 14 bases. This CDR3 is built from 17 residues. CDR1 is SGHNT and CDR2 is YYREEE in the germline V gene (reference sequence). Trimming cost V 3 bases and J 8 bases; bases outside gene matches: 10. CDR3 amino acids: CASSWGVGTSGSYEQFF. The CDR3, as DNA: TGTGCCAGCAGCTGGGGTGTAGGGACTAGCGGGAGTTATGAGCAGTTCTTC.

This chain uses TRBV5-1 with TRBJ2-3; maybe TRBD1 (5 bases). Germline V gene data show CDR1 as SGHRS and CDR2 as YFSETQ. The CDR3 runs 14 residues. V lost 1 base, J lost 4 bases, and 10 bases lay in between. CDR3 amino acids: CASSLFQGADTQYF. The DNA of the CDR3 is TGCGCCAGCAGCTTGTTCCAGGGCGCAGATACGCAGTATTTT. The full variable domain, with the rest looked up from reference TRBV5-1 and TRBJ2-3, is KAGVTQTPRYLIKTRGQQVTLSCSPISGHRSVSWYQQTPGQGLQFLFEYFSETQRNKGNFPGRFSGRQFSNSRSEMNVSTLELGDSALYLCASSLFQGADTQYFGPGTRLTVL.

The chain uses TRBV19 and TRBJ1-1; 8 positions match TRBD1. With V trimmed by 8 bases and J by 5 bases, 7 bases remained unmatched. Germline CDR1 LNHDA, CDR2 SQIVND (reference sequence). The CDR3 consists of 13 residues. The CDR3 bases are TGTGCCAGTGGACAGGGCTTGAGGACTGAAGCTTTCTTT. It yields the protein CASGQGLRTEAFF.

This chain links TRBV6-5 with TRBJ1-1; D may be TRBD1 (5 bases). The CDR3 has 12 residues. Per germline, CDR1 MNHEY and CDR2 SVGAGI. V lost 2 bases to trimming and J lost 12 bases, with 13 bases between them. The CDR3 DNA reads TGTGCCAGCAGTTACGGCCAGGGTCAAACTTTCTTT. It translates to CASSYGQGQTFF.

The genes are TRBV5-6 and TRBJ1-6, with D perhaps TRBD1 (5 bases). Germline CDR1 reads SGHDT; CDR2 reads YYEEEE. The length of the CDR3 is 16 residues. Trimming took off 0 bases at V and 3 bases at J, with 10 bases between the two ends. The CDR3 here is CASSLGWTNYNSPLHF. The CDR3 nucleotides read TGTGCCAGCAGCTTGGGATGGACAAACTATAATTCACCCCTCCACTTT.

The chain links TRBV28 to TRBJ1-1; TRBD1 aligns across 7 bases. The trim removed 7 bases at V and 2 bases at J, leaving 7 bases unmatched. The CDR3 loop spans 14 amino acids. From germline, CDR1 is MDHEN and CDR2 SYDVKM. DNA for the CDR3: TGTGCCAGCAAAGAAGGGGGCTCAAACACTGAAGCTTTCTTT. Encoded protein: CASKEGGSNTEAFF.

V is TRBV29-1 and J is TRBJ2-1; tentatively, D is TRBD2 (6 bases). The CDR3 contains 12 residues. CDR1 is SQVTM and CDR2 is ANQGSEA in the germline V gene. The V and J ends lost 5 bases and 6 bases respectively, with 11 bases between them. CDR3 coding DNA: TGCAGCGTTAATCGGAGGGCCAATGAGCAGTTCTTC. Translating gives CSVNRRANEQFF.

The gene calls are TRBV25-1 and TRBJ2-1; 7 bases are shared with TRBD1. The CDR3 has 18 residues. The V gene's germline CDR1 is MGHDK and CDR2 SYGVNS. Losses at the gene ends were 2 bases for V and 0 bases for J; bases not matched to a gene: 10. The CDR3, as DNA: TGTGCCAGCAGTGAAATGGGGACAGATTATAGCTCCTACAATGAGCAGTTCTTC. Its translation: CASSEMGTDYSSYNEQFF.

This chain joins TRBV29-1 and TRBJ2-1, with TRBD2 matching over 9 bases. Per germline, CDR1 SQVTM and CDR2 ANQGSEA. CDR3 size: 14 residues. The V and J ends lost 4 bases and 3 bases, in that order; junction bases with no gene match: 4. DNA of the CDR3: TGCAGCGTTGCCCCTAGCGGGGTCTACAATGAGCAGTTCTTC. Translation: CSVAPSGVYNEQFF.

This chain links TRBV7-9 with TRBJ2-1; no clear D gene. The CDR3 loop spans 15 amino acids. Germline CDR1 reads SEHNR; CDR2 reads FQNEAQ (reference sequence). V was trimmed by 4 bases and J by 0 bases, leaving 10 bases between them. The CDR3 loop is CASSSPQSSYNEQFF. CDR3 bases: TGTGCCAGCAGCTCCCCACAGAGCTCCTACAATGAGCAGTTCTTC.

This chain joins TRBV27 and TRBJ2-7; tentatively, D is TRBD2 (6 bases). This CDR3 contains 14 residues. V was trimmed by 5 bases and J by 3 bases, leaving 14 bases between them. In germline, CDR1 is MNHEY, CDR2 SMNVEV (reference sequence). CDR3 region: CASSLHGTDYEQYF. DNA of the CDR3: TGTGCCAGCAGTCTTCACGGGACTGACTACGAGCAGTACTTC.

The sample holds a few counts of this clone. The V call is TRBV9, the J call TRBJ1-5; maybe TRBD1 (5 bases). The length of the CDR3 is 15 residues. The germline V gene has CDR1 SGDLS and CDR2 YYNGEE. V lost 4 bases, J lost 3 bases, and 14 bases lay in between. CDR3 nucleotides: TGTGCCAGCAGCTCTGGGGGGGGTGACAATCAGCCCCAGCATTTT. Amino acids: CASSSGGGDNQPQHF.

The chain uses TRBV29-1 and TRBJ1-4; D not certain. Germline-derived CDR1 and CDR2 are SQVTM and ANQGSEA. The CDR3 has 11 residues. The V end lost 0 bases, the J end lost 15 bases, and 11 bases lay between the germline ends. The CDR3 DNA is TGCAGCGTTGAAGATTCGGTACAGTTGTTTTTT. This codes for CSVEDSVQLFF.

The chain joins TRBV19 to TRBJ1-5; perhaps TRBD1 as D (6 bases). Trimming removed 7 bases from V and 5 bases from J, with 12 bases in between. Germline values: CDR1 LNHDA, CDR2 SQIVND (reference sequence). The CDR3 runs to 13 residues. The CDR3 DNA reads TGTGCCAGTAAGCAGGGGAACGATCAGCCCCAGCATTTT. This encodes CASKQGNDQPQHF. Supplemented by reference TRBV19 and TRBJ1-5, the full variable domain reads DGGITQSPKYLFRKEGQNVTLSCEQNLNHDAMYWYRQDPGQGLRLIYYSQIVNDFQKGDIAEGYSVSREKKESFPLTVTSAQKNPTAFYLCASKQGNDQPQHFGDGTRLSIL.

The CDR3 DNA follows: TGTGCCAGTAGTATAGACGGGGGGCTCGGCGAAAAACTGTTTTTT. It codes for CASSIDGGLGEKLFF. This sequence joins TRBV19 and TRBJ1-4, with D possibly matching TRBD1 (6 bases). CDR3 length: 15 amino acids. V was shortened by 0 bases and J by 8 bases, with 13 bases between the two germline ends. CDR1 is LNHDA, CDR2 SQIVND, per germline (reference sequence).

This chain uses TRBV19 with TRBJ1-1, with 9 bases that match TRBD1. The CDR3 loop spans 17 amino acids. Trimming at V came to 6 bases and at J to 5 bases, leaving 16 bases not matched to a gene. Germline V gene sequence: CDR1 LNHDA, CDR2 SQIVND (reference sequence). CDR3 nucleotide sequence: TGTGCCAGTAGAAGCCGGGACAGGGTGGGATGGGGGACTGAAGCTTTCTTT. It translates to CASRSRDRVGWGTEAFF.

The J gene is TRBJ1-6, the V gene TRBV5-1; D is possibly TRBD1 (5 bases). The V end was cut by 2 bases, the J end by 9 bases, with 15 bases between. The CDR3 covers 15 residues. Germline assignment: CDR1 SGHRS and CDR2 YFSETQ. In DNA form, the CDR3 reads TGCGCCAGCAGCTTACAGGAAGAATATGGTTCACCCCTCCACTTT. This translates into CASSLQEEYGSPLHF. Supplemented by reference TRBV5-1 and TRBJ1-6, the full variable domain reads KAGVTQTPRYLIKTRGQQVTLSCSPISGHRSVSWYQQTPGQGLQFLFEYFSETQRNKGNFPGRFSGRQFSNSRSEMNVSTLELGDSALYLCASSLQEEYGSPLHFGNGTRLTVT.